Sequencing of this T cell receptor (beta chain) was carried out in a study of blood T cell repertoires in COVID-19. At the level of the study: Donors in the United States, Italy and Spain gave samples during acute or convalescent COVID-19. Sources were T cells, B-cell-depleted T cells, or PBMCs; the material itself was cDNA or gDNA.

How the authors handled the data: Scientists estimated how many nucleated cells there were by amplifying reference gene primers. Profiled with immunoSEQ multiplex PCR; TCRdb holds only in-frame clones, not every one. The DNA gave D and trimming, while V, J and clone size come from that table. The sample carries 160,000 or so clones, nearly 80% recorded once. From germline, CDR1 is LNHDA and CDR2 SQIVND (reference sequence). The CDR3 has 16 residues. The germline V and J ends were trimmed by 7 bases and 6 bases, with 19 bases remaining between them. The sample consisted of peripheral blood. The source of this sequence is a woman aged 80 or older with acute or convalescent COVID-19. The chain employs TRBV19 and TRBJ1-6; possibly TRBD1 for D (5 bases). The CDR3 region is CASTFRANPGNSPLHF. The CDR3 DNA reads TGTGCCAGTACCTTCAGGGCCAACCCGGGTAATTCACCCCTCCACTTT.